This T cell receptor beta chain is from a study of shared clonotypes between healthy human individuals. Overall study results and limits: Clonotype sharing among donors, it was expected, would be affected by sequencing depth. Large sequencing depth failed to make sorted-subset sequencing complete, rarefaction showed.

Healthy HIV-negative adults with no recent acute infections or vaccinations were recruited as donors. This table comes from immunoSEQ multiplex PCR, and its TCRdb copy is limited to in-frame clones, with some not included. The repertoire consists of millions of clones, with approximately 93% occurring once and the leading ten covering 0.3% to 0.4%. Remarks on this clone: Its antigen remains unknown.

Trimming left V 5 bases short and J 7 bases short, with 18 bases between. The CDR3 is made up of 15 amino acids. CDR1 and CDR2 from the germline V gene are SGHTA and FQGTGA. The J gene is TRBJ2-1, the V gene TRBV7-3; maybe TRBD2 (6 bases). What was sequenced was naive CD4+ T cells from PBMCs. Subset described: CD45RA+ positively selected. This sequence was found in a man aged 18 to 30 in good health. Some clones in this sample may be carry-over from other donors' samples. The CDR3 spells CASSPSLSGVNEQFF. In nucleotides, the CDR3 is TGTGCCAGCAGCCCATCACTCTCGGGAGTAAATGAGCAGTTCTTC.